This T cell receptor beta chain was captured by sequencing in a study of shared clonotypes between healthy human individuals. The overall study: The cohort had a couple of women and three men, ages 18 to 49.

Clones were sequenced by immunoSEQ multiplex PCR, and TCRdb holds only the in-frame ones, with some missing. The table records 2 million to 2.5 million clones, about nine tenths of them present only once. The investigators split CD4+ cells into a CD45RA+ naive subset and a CD45RA-negative memory subset. What was sequenced was naive CD4+ T cells from PBMCs. Subset: CD45RA+ positively selected. The clonotype was recovered from a man younger than 30 in good health. Some clones in this sample may be carry-over from other donors' samples.

The CDR3 region has the DNA TGTGCCAGCAGCTTAGGCGGGCCCTTTGGAGAGCAGTACTTC. This sequence encodes CASSLGGPFGEQYF. The chain combines TRBV7-9 with TRBJ2-7; weak D call: TRBD2 (5 bases). Germline V lookup: CDR1 SEHNR, CDR2 FQNEAQ (reference sequence). V was pared by 1 base and J by 7 bases, with 14 bases between. The CDR3 is 14 amino acids.